Listed below are T cell receptor beta chains from one sample, sequenced in a study of blood T cell repertoires in COVID-19. Profiling relied on immunoSEQ multiplex PCR, and the TCRdb table lists in-frame clones only, not all of them. The sample contains about 23,000 clones, approximately 86% of which appear only once. The sample consisted of peripheral blood. The receptors were sampled from a human donor with acute or convalescent COVID-19. The donor label of this sample is uncertain. The CDR3 runs from the conserved cysteine through the conserved F or W. The D gene is left open where the match is weak. A clone size is listed for some rows: how often the clone was seen (once, few, many), or a class if it is expanded.

abundance	j_gene	v_gene	d_gene	CDR3aa	CDR3nt
-	TRBJ1-6	TRBV15	TRBD1	CATSGTTGGNSPLHF	TGTGCCACCAGCGGAACGACAGGGGGGAATTCACCCCTCCACTTT
-	TRBJ2-3	TRBV5-1	-	CASSPGATDTQYF	TGCGCCAGCAGCCCTGGTGCGACAGATACGCAGTATTTT
-	TRBJ2-2	TRBV11-2	-	CASRPTANTGELFF	TGTGCCAGCAGACCTACGGCGAACACCGGGGAGCTGTTTTTT
-	TRBJ2-1	TRBV18	TRBD2	CASSPPEASGSPYNEQFF	TGTGCCAGCTCACCACCGGAGGCTAGCGGGAGTCCCTACAATGAGCAGTTCTTC
-	TRBJ2-5	TRBV15	-	CATSRDNLRGETQYF	TGTGCCACCAGCAGAGATAATCTTCGGGGAGAGACCCAGTACTTC
-	TRBJ1-3	TRBV5-4	TRBD1	CASSYSSGTASSGNTIYF	TGTGCCAGCAGTTATTCCTCCGGGACAGCCTCCTCTGGAAACACCATATATTTT
once	TRBJ2-7	TRBV2	-	CASSRGVSSYEQYF	TGTGCCAGCAGTAGAGGTGTGAGCTCCTACGAGCAGTACTTC
-	TRBJ2-1	TRBV2	-	CASNPKSSYNEQFF	TGTGCCAGCAACCCTAAAAGCTCCTACAATGAGCAGTTCTTC
-	TRBJ1-2	TRBV6-5	TRBD1	CASSLGQGVGYTF	TGTGCCAGCAGCCTCGGACAGGGGGTTGGCTACACCTTC
-	TRBJ2-3	TRBV18	TRBD1	CASSPLQGASTDTQYF	TGTGCCAGCTCACCTCTTCAGGGGGCTAGCACAGATACGCAGTATTTT
-	TRBJ2-3	TRBV6-6	-	CASSHDGLDTQYF	TGTGCCAGCAGCCACGATGGGCTGGATACGCAGTATTTT
few	TRBJ1-2	TRBV5-1	-	CASSLALGREAYGYTF	TGCGCCAGCAGCTTGGCCCTAGGGCGGGAAGCCTATGGCTACACCTTC
-	TRBJ2-7	TRBV23-1	TRBD2	CASSSPGLAGFSPRSSYEQYF	TGCGCCAGCAGCAGCCCGGGACTAGCGGGTTTTAGTCCTAGGAGCTCCTACGAGCAGTACTTC
-	TRBJ1-3	TRBV29-1	-	CSVSVERVSGNTIYF	TGCAGCGTATCCGTGGAGAGAGTCTCTGGAAACACCATATATTTT
-	TRBJ2-6	TRBV27	-	CASTPLGAGANVLTF	TGTGCCAGCACCCCGCTAGGGGCTGGGGCCAACGTCCTGACTTTC
-	TRBJ2-7	TRBV29-1	TRBD1	CSVEDGDRVYEQYF	TGCAGCGTTGAAGATGGTGACAGGGTCTACGAGCAGTACTTC
-	TRBJ2-1	TRBV19	-	CASSFGLAANEQFF	TGTGCCAGTAGTTTCGGACTGGCGGCCAATGAGCAGTTCTTC
-	TRBJ2-3	TRBV9	TRBD2	CASSVTSGRSTDTQYF	TGTGCCAGCAGCGTGACTAGCGGGAGAAGCACAGATACGCAGTATTTT
-	TRBJ1-4	TRBV29-1	-	CSAASGGNEKLFF	TGCAGCGCAGCAAGCGGGGGCAATGAAAAACTGTTTTTT
-	TRBJ1-1	TRBV19	-	CASSLARGVGNTEAFF	TGTGCCAGTAGTTTGGCTCGGGGGGTTGGGAACACTGAAGCTTTCTTT
once	TRBJ2-1	TRBV13	-	CASSTRGSSYNEQFF	TGTGCCAGCAGCACACGGGGGAGCTCCTACAATGAGCAGTTCTTC
-	TRBJ2-7	TRBV5-5	-	CASSPEARATGEQYF	TGTGCCAGCAGCCCCGAGGCGCGGGCAACCGGGGAGCAGTACTTC
-	TRBJ2-1	TRBV9	TRBD2	CASSVGSSGRANEQFF	TGTGCCAGCAGCGTAGGGTCTAGCGGGAGGGCCAATGAGCAGTTCTTC
once	TRBJ2-5	TRBV3-1/TRBV3-2	TRBD1	CASSPEGQVYQETQYF	TGTGCCAGCAGCCCCGAGGGACAGGTATATCAAGAGACCCAGTACTTC
-	TRBJ2-3	TRBV4-1	TRBD2	CASSQETSGGASDTQYF	TGCGCCAGCAGCCAGGAAACTAGCGGGGGGGCCTCTGATACGCAGTATTTT
once	TRBJ2-2	TRBV29-1	TRBD2	CSARRGGLGGELFF	TGCAGCGCCCGGCGGGGGGGCCTGGGCGGGGAGCTGTTTTTT
-	TRBJ1-1	TRBV19	-	CASSIRGIEEAFF	TGTGCCAGTAGTATACGAGGGATCGAGGAAGCTTTCTTT
-	TRBJ2-5	TRBV7-7	-	CASSSSRGVETQYF	TGTGCCAGCAGCTCTTCCAGGGGAGTAGAGACCCAGTACTTC
-	TRBJ1-1	TRBV6-5	-	CASSYLGQNTEAFF	TGTGCCAGCAGTTACCTTGGACAGAACACTGAAGCTTTCTTT
-	TRBJ2-3	TRBV6-5	TRBD2	CASSLRTSGYTQYF	TGTGCCAGCAGTTTACGGACTAGCGGGTATACGCAGTATTTT
once	TRBJ1-3	TRBV12-5	-	CASGSYSGNTIYF	TGTGCTAGTGGATCCTACTCTGGAAACACCATATATTTT
-	TRBJ1-5	TRBV3-1/TRBV3-2	-	CASSQGGGTGRQPQHF	TGTGCCAGCAGCCAAGGGGGGGGGACGGGTAGGCAGCCCCAGCATTTT
-	TRBJ2-7	TRBV5-1	TRBD2	CASSLTSVYEQYF	TGCGCCAGCAGCCTTACTAGCGTCTACGAGCAGTACTTC
-	TRBJ2-3	TRBV18	TRBD2	CASSPKLAGVTDTQYF	TGTGCCAGCTCACCAAAACTAGCGGGGGTCACAGATACGCAGTATTTT
-	TRBJ2-5	TRBV9	TRBD1	CASSPRQGQETQYF	TGTGCCAGCAGCCCCCGACAGGGCCAAGAGACCCAGTACTTC
-	TRBJ1-4	TRBV7-2	-	CASSFNLREKLFF	TGTGCCAGCAGCTTTAACTTGAGGGAAAAACTGTTTTTT
once	TRBJ1-5	TRBV5-1	TRBD1	CASSEGAGGADQPQHF	TGCGCCAGCAGCGAGGGGGCAGGGGGCGCGGATCAGCCCCAGCATTTT
few	TRBJ2-7	TRBV3-1/TRBV3-2	-	CASGQYSYEQYF	TGTGCCAGCGGACAGTACTCCTACGAGCAGTACTTC